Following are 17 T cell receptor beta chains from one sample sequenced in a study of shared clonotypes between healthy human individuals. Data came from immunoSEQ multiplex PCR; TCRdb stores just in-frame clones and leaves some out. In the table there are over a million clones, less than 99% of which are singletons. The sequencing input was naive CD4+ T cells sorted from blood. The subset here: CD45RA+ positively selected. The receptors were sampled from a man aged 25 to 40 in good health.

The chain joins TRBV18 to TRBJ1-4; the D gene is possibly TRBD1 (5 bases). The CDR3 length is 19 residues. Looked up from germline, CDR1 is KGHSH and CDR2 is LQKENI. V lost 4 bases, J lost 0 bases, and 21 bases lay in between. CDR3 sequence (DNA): TGTGCCAGCTCACTCTACCTTACCGGGACGTCCGCAACTAATGAAAAACTGTTTTTT. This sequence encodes CASSLYLTGTSATNEKLFF.

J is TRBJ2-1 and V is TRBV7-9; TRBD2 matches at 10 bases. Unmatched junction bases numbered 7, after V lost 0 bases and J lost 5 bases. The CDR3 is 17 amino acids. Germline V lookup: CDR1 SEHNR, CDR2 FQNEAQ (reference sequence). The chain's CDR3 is CASSLAVGTSDNNEQFF. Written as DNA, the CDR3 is TGTGCCAGCAGCTTAGCGGTTGGGACTAGCGATAACAATGAGCAGTTCTTC.

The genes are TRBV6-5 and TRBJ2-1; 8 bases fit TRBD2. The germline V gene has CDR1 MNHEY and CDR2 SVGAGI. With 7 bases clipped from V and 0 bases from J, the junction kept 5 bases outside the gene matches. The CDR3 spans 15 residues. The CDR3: CASTLAGSSYNEQFF. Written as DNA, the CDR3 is TGTGCCAGCACTTTAGCGGGGTCCTCCTACAATGAGCAGTTCTTC.

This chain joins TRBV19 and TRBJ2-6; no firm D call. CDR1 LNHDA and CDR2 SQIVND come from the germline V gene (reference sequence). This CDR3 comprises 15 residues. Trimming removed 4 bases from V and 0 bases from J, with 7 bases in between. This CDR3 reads CASSTYSSGANVLTF. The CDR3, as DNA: TGTGCCAGTAGTACTTATAGCTCTGGGGCCAACGTCCTGACTTTC.

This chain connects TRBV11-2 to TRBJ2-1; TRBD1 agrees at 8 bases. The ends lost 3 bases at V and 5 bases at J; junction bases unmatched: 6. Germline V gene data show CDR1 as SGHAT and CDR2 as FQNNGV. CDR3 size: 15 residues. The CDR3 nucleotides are TGTGCCAGCAGCTTGGAGACAGGGGATAACAATGAGCAGTTCTTC. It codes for CASSLETGDNNEQFF.

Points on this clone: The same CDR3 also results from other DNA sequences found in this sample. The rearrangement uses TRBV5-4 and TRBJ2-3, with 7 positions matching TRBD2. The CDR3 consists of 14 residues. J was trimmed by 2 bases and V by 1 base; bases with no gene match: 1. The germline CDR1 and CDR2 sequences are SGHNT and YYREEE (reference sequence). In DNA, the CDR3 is TGTGCCAGCAGCTTGAGCGGGACCACAGATACGCAGTATTTT. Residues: CASSLSGTTDTQYF.

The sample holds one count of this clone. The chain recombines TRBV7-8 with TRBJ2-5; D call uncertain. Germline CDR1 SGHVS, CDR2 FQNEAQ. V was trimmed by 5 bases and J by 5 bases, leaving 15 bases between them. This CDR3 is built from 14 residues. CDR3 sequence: CASSAIGVRETQYF. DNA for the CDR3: TGTGCCAGCAGCGCTATTGGGGTGAGGGAGACCCAGTACTTC.

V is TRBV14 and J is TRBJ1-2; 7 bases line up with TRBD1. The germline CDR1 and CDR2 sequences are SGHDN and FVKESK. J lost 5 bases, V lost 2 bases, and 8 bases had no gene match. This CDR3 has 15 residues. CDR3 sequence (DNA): TGTGCCAGCAGCCAATCGGCAGGGGGTTCATATGGCTACACCTTC. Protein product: CASSQSAGGSYGYTF.

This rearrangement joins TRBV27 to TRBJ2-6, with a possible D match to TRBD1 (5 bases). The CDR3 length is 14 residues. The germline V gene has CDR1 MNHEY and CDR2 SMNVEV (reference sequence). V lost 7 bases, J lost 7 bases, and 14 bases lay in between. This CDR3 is CASKQDRPANVLTF. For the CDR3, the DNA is TGTGCCAGCAAACAGGACCGGCCAGCCAACGTCCTGACTTTC.

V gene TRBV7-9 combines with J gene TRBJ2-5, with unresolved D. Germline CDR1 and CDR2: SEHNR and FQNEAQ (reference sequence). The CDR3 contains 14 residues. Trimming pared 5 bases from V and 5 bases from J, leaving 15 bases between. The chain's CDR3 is CASSHRAVQETQYF. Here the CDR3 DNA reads TGTGCCAGCAGCCATAGGGCCGTCCAGGAGACCCAGTACTTC.

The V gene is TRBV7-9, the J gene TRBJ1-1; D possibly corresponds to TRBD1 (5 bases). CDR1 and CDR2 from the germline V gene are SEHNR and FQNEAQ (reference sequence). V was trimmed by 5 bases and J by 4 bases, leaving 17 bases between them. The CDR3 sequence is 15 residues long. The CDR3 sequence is CASSAQGVAGTEAFF. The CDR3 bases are TGTGCCAGCAGCGCCCAGGGTGTGGCTGGCACTGAAGCTTTCTTT.

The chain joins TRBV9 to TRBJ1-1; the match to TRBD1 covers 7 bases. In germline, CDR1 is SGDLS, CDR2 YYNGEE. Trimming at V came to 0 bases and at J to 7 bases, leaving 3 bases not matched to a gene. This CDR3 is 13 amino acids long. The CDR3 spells CASSVGQGNEAFF. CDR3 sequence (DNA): TGTGCCAGCAGCGTAGGACAGGGTAATGAAGCTTTCTTT.

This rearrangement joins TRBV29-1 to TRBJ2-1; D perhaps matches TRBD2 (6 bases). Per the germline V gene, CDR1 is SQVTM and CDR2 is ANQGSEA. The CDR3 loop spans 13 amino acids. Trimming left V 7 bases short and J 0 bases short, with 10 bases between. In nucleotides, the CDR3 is TGCAGCGGTGTCGGGAGCTCCTACAATGAGCAGTTCTTC. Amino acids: CSGVGSSYNEQFF.

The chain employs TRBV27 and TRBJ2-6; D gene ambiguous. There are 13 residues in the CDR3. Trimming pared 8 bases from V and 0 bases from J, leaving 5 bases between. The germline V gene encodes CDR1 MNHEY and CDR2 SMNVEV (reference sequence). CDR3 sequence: CASGLSGANVLTF. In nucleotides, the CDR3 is TGTGCCAGCGGCCTCTCTGGGGCCAACGTCCTGACTTTC.

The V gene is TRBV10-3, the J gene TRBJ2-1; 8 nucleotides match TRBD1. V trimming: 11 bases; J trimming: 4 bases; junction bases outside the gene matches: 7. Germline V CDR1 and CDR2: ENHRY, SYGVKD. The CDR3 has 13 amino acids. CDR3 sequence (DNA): TGTGCCTCCGGACAGGGCTCTTACAATGAGCAGTTCTTC. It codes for CASGQGSYNEQFF.

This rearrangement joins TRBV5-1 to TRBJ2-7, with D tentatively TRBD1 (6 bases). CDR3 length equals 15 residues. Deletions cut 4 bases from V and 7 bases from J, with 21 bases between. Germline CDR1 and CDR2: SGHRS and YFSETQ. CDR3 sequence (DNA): TGCGCCAGCAGCGCCGGACAGCCCGCCCTAGAAGAGCAGTACTTC. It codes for CASSAGQPALEEQYF.

The CDR3 coding sequence is TGTGCCAGCAGTGGGCGTAGCGGGAGATTATTGGGACAAGAGACCCAGTACTTC. This encodes CASSGRSGRLLGQETQYF. The chain is built from TRBV27 and TRBJ2-5; 9 bases are shared with TRBD2. CDR1 and CDR2 from the germline V gene are MNHEY and SMNVEV (reference sequence). With V trimmed by 5 bases and J by 2 bases, 15 bases remained unmatched. This CDR3 contains 18 residues.